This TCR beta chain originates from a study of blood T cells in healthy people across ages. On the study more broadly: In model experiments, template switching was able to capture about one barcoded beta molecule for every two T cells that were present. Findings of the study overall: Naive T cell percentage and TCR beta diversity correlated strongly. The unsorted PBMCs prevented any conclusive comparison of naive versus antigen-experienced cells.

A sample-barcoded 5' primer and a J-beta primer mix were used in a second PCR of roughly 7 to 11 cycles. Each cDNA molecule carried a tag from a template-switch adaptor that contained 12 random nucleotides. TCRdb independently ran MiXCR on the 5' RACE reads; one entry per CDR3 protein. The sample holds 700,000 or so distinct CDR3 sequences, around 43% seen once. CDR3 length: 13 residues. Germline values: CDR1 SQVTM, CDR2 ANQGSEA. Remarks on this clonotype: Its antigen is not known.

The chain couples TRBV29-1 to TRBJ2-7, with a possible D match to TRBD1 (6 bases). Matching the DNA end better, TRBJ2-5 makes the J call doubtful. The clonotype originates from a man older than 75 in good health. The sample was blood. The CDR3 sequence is CSVESGARETQYF. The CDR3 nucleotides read TGCAGCGTTGAATCAGGGGCTCGGGAGACCCAGTACTTC.